This T cell receptor beta chain was found in a study of T-cell memory formation after mild COVID-19. A word on this clonotype: No antigen is known for it.

V lost 4 bases and J lost 3, with 14 bases in between. There are 15 residues in the CDR3. Germline V lookup: CDR1 SGHRS, CDR2 YFSETQ. Constant-segment primers and 5'RACE yielded cDNA libraries for TCR alpha and TCR beta, each carrying sample barcodes and UMIs. TCRdb reanalysed the 5' RACE reads using MiXCR and keeps one entry per CDR3 protein. The sample holds approximately 400,000 distinct CDR3 sequences, more than 15% seen once. Findings of the study overall: The study found contracting CD4+ clones mainly in CM and EM and contracting CD8+ clones in EMRA. Later expanders leaned CD4+, whereas day 15 to 85 contracting clones were balanced CD4/CD8.

The sequencing sample was made of PBMCs or a T cell subset sorted from them (not recorded which). This TCR derives from a man younger than 35 who had mild COVID-19 (a few samples of this study predate the infection). Cell type and time point are not known. V gene TRBV5-1 combines with J gene TRBJ2-1; the D gene is possibly TRBD1 (6 bases). The CDR3 nucleotides are TGCGCCAGCAGCCAGACTACAGGGATCTACAATGAGCAGTTCTTC. Translating gives CASSQTTGIYNEQFF.